The T cell receptor beta chain described here comes from a study of cytomegalovirus exposure and HLA in healthy donors. As for the study in general: Approximately 81% of 300 to 450 genotyped donors fell in the Caucasian-associated ancestry cluster.

Broader study findings: A few CMV-associated chains were confirmed in vitro to be specific for CMV antigens. Fewer N-insertions than the roughly 650-donor mean were reportedly shown by an Asian-associated ancestry cluster in a later analysis. For most TCR sequences rarity was the rule, although some public TCRs occurred in many donors.

Regarding this clone: Its antigen is undetermined.

Trimming shortened V by 1 base and J by 4 bases, and 10 bases separated the two germline ends. Germline lookup yields CDR1 LGHNA and CDR2 YNFKEQ. This CDR3 region has 15 residues. The PCR used 60 Vbeta and 13 Jbeta primers. The assay was immunoSEQ multiplex PCR, and TCRdb's table has in-frame clones only and misses some. The sample shows 150,000 to 200,000 clones, roughly 70% of them seen only once. The TCR was taken from a woman aged 35 to 49 in good health and CMV-seropositive. The sequenced sample was PBMCs. The V call is TRBV4-2, the J call TRBJ1-4, with D uncertain. CDR3 in DNA: TGTGCCAGCAGCCAAGTTTGGAGTCTTAATGAAAAACTGTTTTTT. This encodes CASSQVWSLNEKLFF.